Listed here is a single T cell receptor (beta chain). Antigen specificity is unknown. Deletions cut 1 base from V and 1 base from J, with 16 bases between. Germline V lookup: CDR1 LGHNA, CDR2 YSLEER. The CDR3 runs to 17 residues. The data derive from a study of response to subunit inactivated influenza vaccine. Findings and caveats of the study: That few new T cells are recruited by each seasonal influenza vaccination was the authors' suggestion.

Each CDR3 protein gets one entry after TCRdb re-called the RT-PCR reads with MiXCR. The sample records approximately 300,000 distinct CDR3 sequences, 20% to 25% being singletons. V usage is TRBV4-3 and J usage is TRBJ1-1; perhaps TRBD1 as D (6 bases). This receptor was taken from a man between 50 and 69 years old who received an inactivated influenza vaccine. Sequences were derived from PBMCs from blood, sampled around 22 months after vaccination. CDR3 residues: CASSQVLGATPNTEAFF. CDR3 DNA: TGCGCCAGCAGCCAAGTGTTGGGGGCTACCCCGAACACTGAAGCTTTCTTT.